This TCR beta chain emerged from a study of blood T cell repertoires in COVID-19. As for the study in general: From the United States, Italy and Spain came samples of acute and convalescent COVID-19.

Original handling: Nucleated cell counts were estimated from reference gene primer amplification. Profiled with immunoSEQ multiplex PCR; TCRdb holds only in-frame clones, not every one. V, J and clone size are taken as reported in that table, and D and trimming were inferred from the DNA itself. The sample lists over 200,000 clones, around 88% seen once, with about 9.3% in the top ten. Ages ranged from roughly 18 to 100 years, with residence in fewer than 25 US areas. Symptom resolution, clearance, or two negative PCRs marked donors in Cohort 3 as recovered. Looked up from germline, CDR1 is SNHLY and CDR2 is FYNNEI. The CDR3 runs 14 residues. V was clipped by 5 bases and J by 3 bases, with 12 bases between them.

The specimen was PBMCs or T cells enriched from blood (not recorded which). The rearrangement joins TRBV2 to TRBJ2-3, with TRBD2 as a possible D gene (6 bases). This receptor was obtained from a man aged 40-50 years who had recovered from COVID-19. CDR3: CASSKAGRTDTQYF. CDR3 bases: TGTGCCAGCAGTAAGGCGGGGAGGACAGATACGCAGTATTTT.